The 9 T cell receptor beta chains in this list originate from one sample, sequenced in a study of cytomegalovirus exposure and HLA in healthy donors. The primer mix had 60 Vbeta and 13 Jbeta primers. The table came from immunoSEQ multiplex PCR; TCRdb's copy has only in-frame clones and leaves some out. The data show under 200,000 clones, about 71% seen once. The sequencing sample was made of PBMCs. These receptors were obtained from a woman between 40 and 50 years old in good health and CMV-seropositive.

This clone occurred once. The V and J genes are TRBV29-1 and TRBJ1-2; the D is unclear. CDR3 length: 13 residues. Per germline, CDR1 SQVTM and CDR2 ANQGSEA. Trimming removed 0 bases at V and 8 bases at J, with 13 bases between. This chain's CDR3 is CSVEDRRSGGYTF. CDR3 bases: TGCAGCGTTGAAGATCGCCGCTCTGGCGGCTACACCTTC.

J is TRBJ1-3 and V is TRBV27; 9 nucleotides agree with TRBD1. Germline values: CDR1 MNHEY, CDR2 SMNVEV (reference sequence). V dropped 5 bases and J dropped 4; count of bases not matched to a gene: 6. The CDR3 is 15 residues long. Written as DNA, the CDR3 is TGTGCCAGCAGTCTACAGGGGGCGAGGGGAAACACCATATATTTT. Protein product: CASSLQGARGNTIYF.

The J gene is TRBJ2-7, the V gene TRBV4-1; TRBD1 matches 8 bases. After removal of 4 bases from V and 2 bases from J, the junction contained 7 bases not matched to a gene. The CDR3 has 15 amino acids. CDR1 and CDR2 (germline): MGHRA, YSYEKL. The CDR3 nucleotides read TGCGCCAGCAGCCCTCTCGGACAGGGACCCTACGAGCAGTACTTC. It translates to CASSPLGQGPYEQYF.

The chain couples TRBV6-1 to TRBJ2-5, with TRBD2 matching over 7 bases. This CDR3 has 15 amino acids. CDR1 is MNHNS, CDR2 SASEGT, per germline. The V gene end was trimmed by 6 bases and the J gene end by 4 bases; junction bases not matched to a gene: 11. The DNA for the CDR3 is TGTGCCAGCAGCGCCTTGGGAGGGGTGGCAGAGACCCAGTACTTC. Its protein is CASSALGGVAETQYF.

V usage is TRBV5-4 and J usage is TRBJ2-3; D is uncertain. Between the trimmed V and J ends, which lost 7 bases and 5 bases, there was a span of 14 bases. The CDR3 contains 13 residues. In germline, CDR1 is SGHNT, CDR2 YYREEE (reference sequence). DNA for the CDR3: TGTGCCAGCGGGCAGGATCATATAGATACGCAGTATTTT. Translated: CASGQDHIDTQYF. The whole variable domain, filled in from reference TRBV5-4 and TRBJ2-3, reads ETGVTQSPTHLIKTRGQQVTLRCSSQSGHNTVSWYQQALGQGPQFIFQYYREEENGRGNFPPRFSGLQFPNYSSELNVNALELDDSALYLCASGQDHIDTQYFGPGTRLTVL.

With respect to this clone: The sample contains more than one DNA sequence encoding this CDR3. This rearrangement joins TRBV6-5 to TRBJ1-5, with D uncertain. Trimming removed 0 bases from V and 4 bases from J, with 4 bases in between. Germline values: CDR1 MNHEY, CDR2 SVGAGI. This CDR3 comprises 13 residues. The CDR3 coding sequence is TGTGCCAGCAGTTACTCACAGAATCAGCCCCAGCATTTT. Protein product: CASSYSQNQPQHF.

The CDR3 DNA reads as TGTGCCAGCAGCGAATCTACTGACAGGAGCTACACCTTC. Translation gives CASSESTDRSYTF. The chain uses TRBV5-4 and TRBJ1-2; TRBD1 might be the D (6 bases). This CDR3 has 13 amino acids. Per germline, CDR1 SGHNT and CDR2 YYREEE (reference sequence). Trimming cost V 4 bases and J 9 bases, with 16 bases left between them. Variable domain in full (rest from reference TRBV5-4 and TRBJ1-2): ETGVTQSPTHLIKTRGQQVTLRCSSQSGHNTVSWYQQALGQGPQFIFQYYREEENGRGNFPPRFSGLQFPNYSSELNVNALELDDSALYLCASSESTDRSYTFGSGTRLTVV.

The sample holds a few counts of this clone. CDR3 loop: CASSQDKRAGANVLTF. CDR3 coding DNA: TGTGCCAGCAGCCAAGATAAGAGGGCCGGGGCCAACGTCCTGACTTTC. The J gene is TRBJ2-6, the V gene TRBV4-2; possibly TRBD2 for D (5 bases). The V gene's germline CDR1 is LGHNA and CDR2 YNFKEQ. V lost 0 bases to trimming and J lost 4 bases, with 10 bases between them. This CDR3 comprises 16 residues.

This chain joins TRBV11-1 and TRBJ2-1; a possible D gene is TRBD2 (6 bases). This CDR3 region has 14 residues. V was pared by 5 bases and J by 2 bases, with 10 bases between. CDR1 is SGHAT, CDR2 FQDESV, per germline (reference sequence). The CDR3 sequence is CASSPAGPYNEQFF. In DNA, the CDR3 is TGTGCCAGCAGCCCGGCGGGGCCCTACAATGAGCAGTTCTTC. The full variable domain, rest sourced from reference TRBV11-1 and TRBJ2-1, is EAEVAQSPRYKITEKSQAVAFWCDPISGHATLYWYRQILGQGPELLVQFQDESVVDDSQLPKDRFSAERLKGVDSTLKIQPAELGDSAMYLCASSPAGPYNEQFFGPGTRLTVL.